Below are 25 T cell receptor beta chains sequenced from a single sample in a study of shared clonotypes between healthy human individuals. TCRdb keeps only in-frame clones here, not all; method: immunoSEQ multiplex PCR. Of under 650,000 clones in the sample, less than 96% are singletons; the top ten hold approximately 0.06%. Sequencing used naive CD4+ T cells sorted from blood. Regarding subset: CD45RA+ positively selected. The receptors derive from a woman aged 25 to 45 in good health.

The genes are TRBV7-9 and TRBJ1-2; D gene uncertain. The length of the CDR3 is 17 residues. Germline V CDR1 and CDR2: SEHNR, FQNEAQ (reference sequence). V lost 0 bases and J 8 bases, leaving 22 bases between the germline ends. CDR3 DNA: TGTGCCAGCAGCTTAGCGCCCCACCCTTTCTCCGACGGGGGCTACACCTTC. This sequence encodes CASSLAPHPFSDGGYTF.

This chain connects TRBV6-1 to TRBJ2-7; perhaps TRBD1 as D (5 bases). This CDR3 contains 13 residues. V was cut by 7 bases and J by 2 bases, with 12 bases left in between. Germline V gene lookup returns CDR1 MNHNS and CDR2 SASEGT. The CDR3 DNA reads as TGTGCCAGCACCTGGACATCTGCCTACGAGCAGTACTTC. It specifies CASTWTSAYEQYF.

The V gene is TRBV27, the J gene TRBJ2-7, with a possible D match to TRBD2 (7 bases). The germline V gene has CDR1 MNHEY and CDR2 SMNVEV (reference sequence). The CDR3 sequence is 16 residues long. Trimming cost V 2 bases and J 7 bases, with 21 bases left between them. The CDR3 nucleotides read TGTGCCAGCAGTTTAACCCCAGGGGCGGGAGTAGAAGAGCAGTACTTC. It encodes CASSLTPGAGVEEQYF.

The CDR3 loop reads CATTAGRPNYGYTF. CDR3 sequence (DNA): TGTGCCACCACAGCTGGACGGCCCAACTATGGCTACACCTTC. The genes are TRBV4-2 and TRBJ1-2; D not certain. Germline values: CDR1 LGHNA, CDR2 YNFKEQ. This CDR3 is built from 14 residues. V dropped 10 bases and J dropped 2 bases, with 17 bases sitting between them.

The rearrangement links TRBV5-6 to TRBJ2-5, with 11 positions matching TRBD2. V lost 2 bases, J lost 2 bases, and 2 bases stayed unmatched. The CDR3 is made up of 15 amino acids. The germline CDR1 and CDR2 sequences are SGHDT and YYEEEE. CDR3 sequence (DNA): TGTGCCAGCAGCTTCCTAGCGGGAGGACAAGAGACCCAGTACTTC. Its translation is CASSFLAGGQETQYF.

The chain joins TRBV5-4 to TRBJ2-3, with no clear D. V was cut by 3 bases and J by 2 bases, with 7 bases left in between. The CDR3 loop spans 13 amino acids. Germline V gives CDR1 SGHNT, CDR2 YYREEE (reference sequence). The CDR3 spells CASSSPNTDTQYF. CDR3 in DNA: TGTGCCAGCAGCTCCCCGAACACAGATACGCAGTATTTT.

The chain joins TRBV27 to TRBJ2-7; 7 bases agree with TRBD1. V shed 6 bases, J shed 8 bases, and the junction held 13 bases outside the gene matches. The CDR3 is 14 residues long. Germline V gene sequence: CDR1 MNHEY, CDR2 SMNVEV (reference sequence). The CDR3 nucleotides read TGTGCCAGCAGAATACGGGGACAGAGAGGCAAGCAGTACTTC. Translating gives CASRIRGQRGKQYF.

This sequence joins TRBV10-2 and TRBJ2-1; 12 bases match TRBD2. V lost 0 bases, J lost 6 bases, and 3 bases stayed unmatched. Germline V gene data show CDR1 as WSHSY and CDR2 as SAAADI. The CDR3 length is 16 residues. CDR3 nucleotides: TGCGCCAGCAGTGAGTCTTTGACTAGCGGGAGCAATGAGCAGTTCTTC. As protein: CASSESLTSGSNEQFF.

This chain links TRBV28 with TRBJ1-2; 7 bases map to TRBD1. CDR1 and CDR2 (germline): MDHEN, SYDVKM. Trimming took 10 bases from V and 5 from J; bases not matched to a gene: 10. CDR3 length: 13 residues. The CDR3 nucleotides are TGTGCCACCAACCCGGGACAGCCATATGGCTACACCTTC. Protein sequence: CATNPGQPYGYTF.

V and J are TRBV30 and TRBJ2-7; TRBD2 matches 9 bases. This CDR3 has 14 amino acids. CDR1 and CDR2 from the germline V gene are GTSNPN and SVGIG (reference sequence). The V segment lost 4 bases and the J segment 2 bases; nucleotides outside the gene matches: 6. The chain's CDR3 is CAWTSSGGPYEQYF. As DNA, the CDR3 is TGTGCCTGGACCTCGAGCGGGGGGCCCTACGAGCAGTACTTC.

V gene TRBV2 combines with J gene TRBJ1-4; 8 bases fit TRBD1. Looked up from germline, CDR1 is SNHLY and CDR2 is FYNNEI. This CDR3 contains 19 residues. V was pared by 4 bases and J by 3 bases, with 16 bases of the junction left unmatched. The CDR3: CASSGRRDRTLRANEKLFF. CDR3 sequence (DNA): TGTGCCAGCAGTGGGAGACGGGACAGGACTTTAAGAGCTAATGAAAAACTGTTTTTT. The entire variable domain, with the rest obtained from reference TRBV2 and TRBJ1-4, is as follows: EPEVTQTPSHQVTQMGQEVILRCVPISNHLYFYWYRQILGQKVEFLVSFYNNEISEKSEIFDDQFSVERPDGSNFTLKIRSTKLEDSAMYFCASSGRRDRTLRANEKLFFGSGTQLSVL.

This clone has a handful of counts. This chain connects TRBV6-5 to TRBJ1-5; D unresolved. This CDR3 has 14 residues. The germline V gene encodes CDR1 MNHEY and CDR2 SVGAGI. V shed 5 bases and J shed 7 bases, with 15 bases lying between them. CDR3 protein: CASSPLTGSQPQHF. The CDR3 nucleotides are TGTGCCAGCAGTCCGTTAACTGGGTCGCAGCCCCAGCATTTT.

This clone was found once. The genes are TRBV19 and TRBJ2-1; TRBD2 might be the D (6 bases). CDR3 length: 15 amino acids. Germline V CDR1 and CDR2: LNHDA, SQIVND (reference sequence). V lost 1 base to trimming and J lost 7 bases, with 14 bases between them. The CDR3 DNA reads TGTGCCAGTAGTATAGGGGGGGAGCATCGGAATGAGCAGTTCTTC. This translates into CASSIGGEHRNEQFF.

The chain carries TRBV6-1 and TRBJ1-2; TRBD1 matches at 7 bases. The CDR3 totals 15 residues. Germline assignment: CDR1 MNHNS and CDR2 SASEGT. V shed 3 bases, J shed 3 bases, and the junction held 7 bases outside the gene matches. The CDR3 protein is CASSDYRGSDYGYTF. In DNA, the CDR3 is TGTGCCAGCAGTGACTACAGGGGCTCCGACTATGGCTACACCTTC.

The chain employs TRBV11-2 and TRBJ2-7; 10 bases fit TRBD1. CDR3 length equals 16 residues. V shed 1 base and J 0 bases; nucleotides not matched to a gene: 3. CDR1 and CDR2 from the germline V gene are SGHAT and FQNNGV. CDR3 DNA: TGTGCCAGCAGCTTAGGGGGACAGGGGAACTCCTACGAGCAGTACTTC. It encodes CASSLGGQGNSYEQYF.

J is TRBJ2-5 and V is TRBV10-1; D not certain. CDR3 length: 13 amino acids. CDR1 is WNHNN, CDR2 SYGVQD, per germline (reference sequence). Trimming took off 3 bases at V and 0 bases at J, with 5 bases between the two ends. The CDR3 loop reads CASSEGNQETQYF. The CDR3 DNA follows: TGCGCCAGCAGTGAAGGAAACCAAGAGACCCAGTACTTC.

J is TRBJ1-2 and V is TRBV28; D not resolved. The V and J ends lost 7 bases and 4 bases respectively, with 13 bases between them. This CDR3 has 13 amino acids. Germline loops: CDR1 MDHEN, CDR2 SYDVKM. The CDR3 DNA reads as TGTGCCAGCATCGATACCGAGGGCTATGGCTACACCTTC. This translates into CASIDTEGYGYTF.

This clone occurred a few times. V and J are TRBV7-7 and TRBJ2-7; TRBD1 is a possible D gene (5 bases). Germline loops: CDR1 SSHAT, CDR2 FNYEAQ (reference sequence). V was trimmed by 3 bases and J by 3 bases, leaving 15 bases between them. The CDR3 is 15 residues long. The CDR3, as DNA: TGTGCCAGCAGCTTGGCTCAGGCAGGGATCTACGAGCAGTACTTC. Amino acid sequence: CASSLAQAGIYEQYF.

The J gene is TRBJ2-3, the V gene TRBV19, with D unclear. The CDR3 is 12 amino acids. The V gene's germline CDR1 is LNHDA and CDR2 SQIVND (reference sequence). Trimming pared 6 bases from V and 11 bases from J, leaving 15 bases between. CDR3 protein: CASSPDPLRQYF. CDR3 bases: TGTGCCAGTAGCCCAGATCCCCTGCGGCAGTATTTT.

The rearrangement uses TRBV11-2 and TRBJ1-6; a possible D gene is TRBD1 (6 bases). This CDR3 contains 15 residues. Trimming pared 4 bases from V and 10 bases from J, leaving 17 bases between. Germline V gene data show CDR1 as SGHAT and CDR2 as FQNNGV. CDR3 loop: CASSSRTDEGSPLHF. The CDR3 coding sequence is TGTGCCAGCAGCTCTCGGACAGACGAGGGCTCACCCCTCCACTTT.

The rearrangement links TRBV6-5 to TRBJ1-1, with a possible D match to TRBD1 (5 bases). V was cut by 0 bases and J by 4 bases, with 15 bases left in between. Germline-derived CDR1 and CDR2 are MNHEY and SVGAGI. There are 16 residues in the CDR3. DNA of the CDR3: TGTGCCAGCAGTTACTCGAAAGGGGCTTGGGGCACTGAAGCTTTCTTT. Translation: CASSYSKGAWGTEAFF.

Concerning this clone itself: Other DNA sequences in the sample encode the same CDR3. The rearrangement joins TRBV5-1 to TRBJ2-7; 10 bases agree with TRBD2. The CDR3 runs to 15 residues. In germline, CDR1 is SGHRS, CDR2 YFSETQ. With 0 bases clipped from V and 3 bases from J, the junction kept 3 bases outside the gene matches. CDR3 nucleotide sequence: TGCGCCAGCAGCTTGGTTCCTAGCGGGAGCTACGAGCAGTACTTC. This encodes CASSLVPSGSYEQYF. Drawing the rest from reference TRBV5-1 and TRBJ2-7, the complete variable domain is KAGVTQTPRYLIKTRGQQVTLSCSPISGHRSVSWYQQTPGQGLQFLFEYFSETQRNKGNFPGRFSGRQFSNSRSEMNVSTLELGDSALYLCASSLVPSGSYEQYFGPGTRLTVT.

V and J are TRBV7-3 and TRBJ1-2, with a weak D call TRBD1 (6 bases). Trimming took off 0 bases at V and 6 bases at J, with 14 bases between the two ends. Germline CDR1 SGHTA, CDR2 FQGTGA. The CDR3 sequence is 15 residues long. CDR3 sequence (DNA): TGTGCCAGCAGCTTAACCGGGCAGGGGACCCATGGCTACACCTTC. It translates to CASSLTGQGTHGYTF.

This chain joins TRBV29-1 and TRBJ1-2, with D possibly TRBD1 on 6 matching bases. The germline V and J ends were trimmed by 6 bases and 7 bases, with 15 bases remaining between them. The CDR3 totals 12 residues. Per the germline V gene, CDR1 is SQVTM and CDR2 is ANQGSEA. The CDR3 protein is CSVPTGLGGYTF. As DNA, the CDR3 is TGCAGCGTGCCCACAGGGTTGGGTGGCTACACCTTC.

The CDR3 loop is CSVGLETDTQYF. As DNA, the CDR3 is TGCAGCGTGGGCCTAGAAACAGATACGCAGTATTTT. This chain connects TRBV29-1 to TRBJ2-3, with D unresolved. The V and J ends lost 6 bases and 3 bases respectively, with 10 bases between them. The CDR3 length is 12 residues. Germline V gene data show CDR1 as SQVTM and CDR2 as ANQGSEA.